This TCR beta chain stems from a study of blood T cell repertoires in COVID-19. Study details: Sources were T cells, B-cell-depleted T cells, or PBMCs; the material itself was cDNA or gDNA.

The CDR3 extends over 13 amino acids. Germline V lookup: CDR1 LGHNT, CDR2 FRNRAP. Between the trimmed V and J ends, which lost 6 bases and 3 bases, there was a span of 10 bases. The age range of participants was 18 to 89 years, with residence in about two dozen US areas. Categorization into cohorts depended on clinical history that participants reported. Generated by immunoSEQ multiplex PCR, the TCRdb table keeps only in-frame clones and is missing some. The sample carries roughly 210,000 clones, around 87% recorded once. This clonotype was sampled from a man aged 25 to 40 in a cohort exposed to, infected with or recovered from COVID-19 (not recorded which). Material for sequencing was PBMCs or T cells enriched from blood (not recorded which). This sequence joins TRBV12-5 and TRBJ2-3, with no clear D. CDR3 bases: TGTGCTAGTGGCCCTTCCGTGACAGATACGCAGTATTTT. The encoded protein is CASGPSVTDTQYF.